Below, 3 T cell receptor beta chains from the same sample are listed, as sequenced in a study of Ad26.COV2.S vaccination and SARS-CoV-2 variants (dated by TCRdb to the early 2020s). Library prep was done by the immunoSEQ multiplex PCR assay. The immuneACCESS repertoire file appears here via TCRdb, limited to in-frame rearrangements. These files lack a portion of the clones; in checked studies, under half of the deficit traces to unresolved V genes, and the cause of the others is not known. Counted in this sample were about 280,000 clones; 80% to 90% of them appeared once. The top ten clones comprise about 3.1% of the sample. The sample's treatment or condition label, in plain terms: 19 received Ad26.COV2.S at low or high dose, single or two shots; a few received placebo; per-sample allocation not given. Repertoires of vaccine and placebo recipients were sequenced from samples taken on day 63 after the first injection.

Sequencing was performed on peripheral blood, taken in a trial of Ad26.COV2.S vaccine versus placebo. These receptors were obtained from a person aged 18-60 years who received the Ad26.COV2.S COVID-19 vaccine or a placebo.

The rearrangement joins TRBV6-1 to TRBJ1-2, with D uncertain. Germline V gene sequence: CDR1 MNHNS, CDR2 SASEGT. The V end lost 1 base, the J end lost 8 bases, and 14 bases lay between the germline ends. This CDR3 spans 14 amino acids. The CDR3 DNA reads TGTGCCAGCAGTGAAGTGGGCAGCTCCGGAGGCTACACCTTC. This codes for CASSEVGSSGGYTF.

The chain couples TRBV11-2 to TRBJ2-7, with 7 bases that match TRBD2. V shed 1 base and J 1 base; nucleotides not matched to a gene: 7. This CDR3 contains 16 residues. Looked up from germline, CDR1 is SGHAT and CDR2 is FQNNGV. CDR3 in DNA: TGTGCCAGCAGCTTAGTTTTCGGCGGGAGTTCCTACGAGCAGTACTTC. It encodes CASSLVFGGSSYEQYF.

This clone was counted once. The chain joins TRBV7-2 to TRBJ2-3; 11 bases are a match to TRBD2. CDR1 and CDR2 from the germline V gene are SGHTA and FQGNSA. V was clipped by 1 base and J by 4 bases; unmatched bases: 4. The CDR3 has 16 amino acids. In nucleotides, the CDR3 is TGTGCCAGCAGCTTAGTAGCGGGGGGGCAGGCAGATACGCAGTATTTT. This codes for CASSLVAGGQADTQYF.